The 2 T cell receptor beta chains below come from one sample, sequenced in a study of T cell responses to AZD1222 COVID-19 vaccine. Produced via immunoSEQ multiplex PCR; TCRdb's table is partial and in-frame only. The top ten hold about a tenth of the sample, which has under 150,000 clones, 92% seen once. Sequenced here: peripheral blood, sampled 28 days after the second AZD1222 dose. Receptor source: an adult who received the AZD1222 COVID-19 vaccine.

This chain joins TRBV4-1 and TRBJ1-2; 12 bases agree with TRBD1. Germline V gene sequence: CDR1 MGHRA, CDR2 YSYEKL. The CDR3 consists of 17 residues. With V trimmed by 3 bases and J by 4 bases, 9 bases remained unmatched. The CDR3 is CASSQPGQGARGYGYTF. In DNA, the CDR3 is TGCGCCAGCAGCCAGCCGGGACAGGGGGCGCGAGGCTATGGCTACACCTTC.

V usage is TRBV4-1 and J usage is TRBJ1-5; 8 nucleotides match TRBD1. Germline-derived CDR1 and CDR2 are MGHRA and YSYEKL. Germline trimming cut 4 bases from V and 0 bases from J; bases unmatched to any gene: 17. This CDR3 has 20 residues. CDR3 sequence reads: CASSPSVGWGTGFSNQPQHF. In nucleotides, the CDR3 is TGCGCCAGCAGCCCTTCCGTCGGTTGGGGGACAGGTTTTAGCAATCAGCCCCAGCATTTT.